This entry lists 5 T cell receptor beta chains sequenced from one sample in a study of memory CD4+ T cells and cytomegalovirus serostatus. Single viable CD3+CD4+CD8-CD45RO+ cells were sorted as the memory CD4+ T cells. Some clones are missing from TCRdb's copy, which holds only in-frame ones; the method was immunoSEQ multiplex PCR. The sample includes under 75,000 clones, less than 85% of them seen just once. The sample consisted of memory CD4+ T cells from blood. The receptors here all came from an adult in good health and CMV-seronegative. Some clones in this sample may be carry-over from other donors' samples.

The chain has TRBV6-1 and TRBJ2-1; D may be TRBD1 (6 bases). Trimming cost V 1 base and J 8 bases, with 9 bases left between them. The germline CDR1 and CDR2 sequences are MNHNS and SASEGT. This CDR3 has 13 amino acids. The CDR3 DNA reads as TGTGCCAGCAGTGAAGGACAGGACTATGAGCAGTTCTTC. It translates to CASSEGQDYEQFF.

This clone was seen a handful of times. CDR3 bases: TGTGCCAGCAGTCCAGGACAGGGGGCTTACGAGCAGTACTTC. It specifies CASSPGQGAYEQYF. The rearrangement uses TRBV5-4 and TRBJ2-7; 11 nucleotides agree with TRBD1. Germline CDR1 and CDR2: SGHNT and YYREEE (reference sequence). The CDR3 is made up of 14 amino acids. The junction had 5 bases not matched to a gene; V was cut back by 5 bases and J by 4 bases.

The chain employs TRBV2 and TRBJ1-3, with D unresolved. From germline, CDR1 is SNHLY and CDR2 FYNNEI. The CDR3 runs 16 residues. Trimming took 4 bases from V and 1 from J, leaving 14 bases between them. CDR3 nucleotide sequence: TGTGCCAGCAGTGGATCAGGAATCTTATCTGGAAACACCATATATTTT. Translating gives CASSGSGILSGNTIYF.

This chain connects TRBV5-1 to TRBJ2-3; D unclear. CDR1 and CDR2 (germline): SGHRS, YFSETQ. V was pared by 1 base and J by 4 bases, with 4 bases between. The CDR3 contains 12 residues. CDR3 residues: CASSLLADTQYF. The CDR3 DNA is TGCGCCAGCAGCTTGTTAGCAGATACGCAGTATTTT.

This chain joins TRBV12-5 and TRBJ1-1, with a tentative D call TRBD1 (5 bases). CDR1 and CDR2 from the germline V gene are LGHNT and FRNRAP. This CDR3 is built from 14 residues. Trimming took off 6 bases at V and 4 bases at J, with 15 bases between the two ends. In nucleotides, the CDR3 is TGTGCTAGTGGCTGGGGACCGCCGGGCACTGAAGCTTTCTTT. As protein: CASGWGPPGTEAFF.